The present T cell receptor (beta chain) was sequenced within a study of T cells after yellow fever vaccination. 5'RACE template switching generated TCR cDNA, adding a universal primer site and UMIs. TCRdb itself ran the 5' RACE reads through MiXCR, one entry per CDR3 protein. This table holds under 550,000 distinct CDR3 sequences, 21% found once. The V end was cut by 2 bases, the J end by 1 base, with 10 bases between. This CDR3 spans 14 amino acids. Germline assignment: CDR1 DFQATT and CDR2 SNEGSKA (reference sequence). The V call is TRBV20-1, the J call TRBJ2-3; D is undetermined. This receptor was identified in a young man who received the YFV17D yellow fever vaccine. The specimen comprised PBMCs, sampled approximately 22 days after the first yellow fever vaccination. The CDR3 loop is CSARRQSGTDTQYF. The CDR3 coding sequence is TGCAGTGCTAGACGGCAGTCTGGCACAGATACGCAGTATTTT.